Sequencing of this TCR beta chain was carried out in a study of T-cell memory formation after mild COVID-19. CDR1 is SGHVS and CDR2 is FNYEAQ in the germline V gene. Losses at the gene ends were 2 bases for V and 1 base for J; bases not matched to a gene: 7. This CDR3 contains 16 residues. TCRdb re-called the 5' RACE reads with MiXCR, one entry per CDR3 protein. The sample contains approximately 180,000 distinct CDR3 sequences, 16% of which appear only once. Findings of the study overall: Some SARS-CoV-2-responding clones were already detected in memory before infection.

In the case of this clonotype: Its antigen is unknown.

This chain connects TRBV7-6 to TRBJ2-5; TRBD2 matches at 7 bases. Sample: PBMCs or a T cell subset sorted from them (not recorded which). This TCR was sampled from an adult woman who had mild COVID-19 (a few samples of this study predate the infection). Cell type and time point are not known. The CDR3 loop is CASSLRGGGLQETQYF. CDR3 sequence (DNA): TGTGCCAGCAGCTTAAGGGGCGGGGGACTCCAAGAGACCCAGTACTTC. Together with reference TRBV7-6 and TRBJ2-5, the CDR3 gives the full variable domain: GAGVSQSPRYKVTKRGQDVALRCDPISGHVSLYWYRQALGQGPEFLTYFNYEAQQDKSGLPNDRFSAERPEGSISTLTIQRTEQRDSAMYRCASSLRGGGLQETQYFGPGTRLLVL.